The T cell receptor beta chain described here comes from a study of monozygotic twins with inflammatory bowel disease (dated by TCRdb to about 2019). Study-level background: The full study comprised around 28 monozygotic twin pairs: nine German pairs (four IBD-concordant, five IBD-discordant) and 19 IBD-discordant Danish pairs. The search for disease-associated traits relied mainly on comparing IBD patients with their genetically identical healthy co-twins within discordant pairs. Each individual had, on average, about 151 000 unique TCRalpha sequences and 181 000 unique TCRbeta sequences available for analysis.

From each donor, a roughly 2.5 ml peripheral blood sample was drawn into PAXgene tubes and stored at -80 degrees C. Without T cell sorting, total RNA was isolated from whole blood using the PAXgene blood miRNA kit on an automated QIAcube. Peripheral blood from monozygotic twin pairs, either concordant or discordant for inflammatory bowel disease, underwent deep TCRalpha and TCRbeta repertoire profiling that used unique molecular barcoding. For every twin pair, smoking habits were documented, and each individual was categorised as a current, former or never smoker. The library was built by means of 5' RACE. Each TCR library was prepared from 3,500 to 4,500 ng of total RNA. cDNA was synthesized with SMARTScribe reverse transcriptase in eight separate reactions per sample. During cDNA synthesis, template switching introduced unique molecular identifiers that contained a 6-nucleotide sample barcode. Amplification of TCRalpha and TCRbeta cDNA involved two nested PCRs of approximately 16 and 10 cycles, and each PCR was followed by bead purification. Before amplification, the cDNA was both treated with uracil DNA-glycosylase and purified with the QIAquick PCR purification kit. In the second PCR, Illumina TruSeq-compatible adapters and sample-specific barcodes were added. Library quality and concentration were assessed using TapeStation and Qubit, and 5 ng of each library was pooled. The pooled libraries were sequenced with 2 x 100 bp reads and custom sequencing primers on an Illumina HiSeq2500 single-index Rapid Run. Per the source publication's procedure: UMI-based consensus assembly with MiGEC version 1.2.6 was used to correct PCR and sequencing errors. MiXCR version 2.1.1 handled V(D)J alignment, clonotype assembly and CDR3 extraction. To normalise gene usage, clonotype sharing and MAIT/NKT TCR abundance, the top 1000, 10 000 and 20 000 clonotypes in each sample were analysed. After downsampling to 27 000 UMIs, diversity was calculated as the inverse Simpson index using the vegan R package. Paired Mann-Whitney U tests were applied to discordant twin pairs, and Benjamini-Hochberg correction was used for multiple testing. TCRdb reprocessed the reads; each CDR3 protein sequence makes one entry, and DNA is unavailable. In this record, the V and J calls reflect TCRdb's handling and not the investigators' own analysis. This sample's clone table shows about 110,000 distinct CDR3 sequences. The ten biggest clones cover about an eighth of the sample.

Study-level results and caveats: No single strong signal or clonotype linked to IBD turned up in the results, so the idea that one exists was not supported. Repertoire similarity did not differ between concordant and discordant twins, possibly due to limited statistical power. Because patients received different immunosuppressive treatments, the repertoires may have picked up extra background noise and variability between individuals. The analysis was unable to tell apart different T cell subtypes. Measured by the inverse Simpson index, TCRbeta repertoire diversity was lower in IBD patients than in their healthy co-twins. Fewer clonotypes were shared with other individuals by IBD patients than by healthy twins, most markedly in patients showing signs of disease activity.

The germline V gene yields SGDLS for CDR1 and YYNGEE for CDR2. The cysteine opens and the phenylalanine closes a CDR3 of 15 amino acids. There is no recorded DNA. Remarks on this clonotype: The target of this receptor is not known.

The chain couples TRBV9 to TRBJ1-4; the TCRdb D gene call, TRBD1, has no DNA to confirm it. This sequence was found in a human donor with ulcerative colitis or Crohn's disease, or a healthy co-twin of an affected twin (not recorded which). Material: blood. This receptor has the CDR3 CASSSFGGENEKLFF.